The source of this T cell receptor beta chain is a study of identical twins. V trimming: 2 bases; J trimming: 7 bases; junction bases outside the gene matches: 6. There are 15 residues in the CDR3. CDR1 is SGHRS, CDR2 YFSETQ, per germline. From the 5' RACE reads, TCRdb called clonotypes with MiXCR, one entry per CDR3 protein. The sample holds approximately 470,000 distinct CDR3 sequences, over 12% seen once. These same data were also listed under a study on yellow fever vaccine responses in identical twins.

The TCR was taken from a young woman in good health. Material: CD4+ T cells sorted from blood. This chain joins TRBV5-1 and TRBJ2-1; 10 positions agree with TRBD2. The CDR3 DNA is TGCGCCAGCAGCTTAAGCGGGGGGGCTGCGAATGAGCAGTTCTTC. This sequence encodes CASSLSGGAANEQFF.